This T cell receptor (beta chain) was obtained from a study of T-cell memory formation after mild COVID-19. Note on this clonotype: Its antigen is currently unknown.

Study findings and constraints: CD4+ contracting clones were found mainly in CM and EM, and CD8+ ones in EMRA.

V was trimmed by 0 bases and J by 7 bases, leaving 11 bases between them. This CDR3 spans 15 amino acids. Germline assignment: CDR1 SGHDT and CDR2 YYEEEE. Researchers used 5'RACE with constant-segment primers to make TCR alpha and TCR beta cDNA libraries that carry sample barcodes and UMIs. Each CDR3 protein is one row after TCRdb ran MiXCR on the 5' RACE reads. This sample has roughly 410,000 distinct CDR3 sequences; approximately 24% occur once, and the top ten carry around 9.5%. The rearrangement links TRBV5-6 to TRBJ1-6; D not certain. Sequencing input: PBMCs or a T cell subset sorted from them (not recorded which). The clonotype comes from an adult woman who had mild COVID-19 (a few samples of this study predate the infection). Cell type and time point are not known. The CDR3 reads CASSLGGVRNSPLHF. CDR3 sequence (DNA): TGTGCCAGCAGCTTGGGTGGGGTAAGAAATTCACCCCTCCACTTT.